This T cell receptor (beta chain) was sequenced for a study of molecular identifiers for immune sequencing clone quantification. The junction had 4 bases not matched to a gene; V was cut back by 5 bases and J by 5 bases. The CDR3 is 13 amino acids. Germline V lookup: CDR1 PRHDT, CDR2 FYEKMQ (reference sequence). One entry per CDR3 protein results from TCRdb running MiXCR on the PCR reads. In the table there are around 480,000 distinct CDR3 sequences, about a fifth of which are singletons. This clonotype was detected many times. Naive CD8 T cells underwent sorting with the CD8+CD4-CCR7+CD45RA+ definition.

This receptor was obtained from a human donor in good health. Some libraries in this study had Jurkat cell RNA spiked in. V and J are TRBV13 and TRBJ1-2; TRBD1 agrees at 8 bases. Input material: naive CD8+ T cells from blood, with Jurkat cell RNA spiked in. Subset specified: FACS-sorted CD8+CD4-CCR7+CD45RA+ naive T cells. The CDR3 DNA is TGTGCCAGCAGCCCTGACAGGGGATATGGCTACACCTTC. This gives the protein CASSPDRGYGYTF.